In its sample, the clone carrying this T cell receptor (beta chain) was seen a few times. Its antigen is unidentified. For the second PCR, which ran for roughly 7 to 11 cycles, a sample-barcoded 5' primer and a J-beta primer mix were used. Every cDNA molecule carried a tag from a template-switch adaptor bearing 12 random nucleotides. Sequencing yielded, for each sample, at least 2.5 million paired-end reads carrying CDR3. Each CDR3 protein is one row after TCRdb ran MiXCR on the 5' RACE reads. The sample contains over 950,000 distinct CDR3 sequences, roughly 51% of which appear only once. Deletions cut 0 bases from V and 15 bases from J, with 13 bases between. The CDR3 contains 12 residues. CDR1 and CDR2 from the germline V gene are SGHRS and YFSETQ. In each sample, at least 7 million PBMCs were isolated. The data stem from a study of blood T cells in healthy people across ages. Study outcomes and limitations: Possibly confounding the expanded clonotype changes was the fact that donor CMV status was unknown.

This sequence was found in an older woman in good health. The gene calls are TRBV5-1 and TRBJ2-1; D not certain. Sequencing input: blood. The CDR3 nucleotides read TGCGCCAGCAGCTTGGGGGCGGAGCCAGGGTTCTTC. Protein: CASSLGAEPGFF.